Following are 15 T cell receptor beta chains from one sample sequenced in a study of blood T cell repertoires in COVID-19. Clones were sequenced by immunoSEQ multiplex PCR, and TCRdb holds only the in-frame ones, with some missing. The sample carries around 100,000 clones, around four fifths recorded once. Sequencing was performed on peripheral blood. These receptors originate from a woman aged 70-85 years with acute or convalescent COVID-19.

The V call is TRBV20-1, the J call TRBJ2-7, with D possibly TRBD2 on 6 matching bases. This CDR3 has 11 residues. Trimming cost V 5 bases and J 3 bases, with 8 bases left between them. Per the germline V gene, CDR1 is DFQATT and CDR2 is SNEGSKA (reference sequence). CDR3 coding DNA: TGCAGTGCTTGGGAGGTCTACGAGCAGTACGTC. Translating gives CSAWEVYEQYV.

This sequence joins TRBV9 and TRBJ2-5, with 8 bases aligning to TRBD2. Per the germline V gene, CDR1 is SGDLS and CDR2 is YYNGEE. J was trimmed by 5 bases and V by 0 bases; bases with no gene match: 9. This CDR3 contains 16 residues. CDR3 in amino acids: CASSVAILASGETQYF. The CDR3, as DNA: TGTGCCAGCAGCGTAGCTATTTTGGCTAGCGGGGAGACCCAGTACTTC.

The chain has TRBV30 and TRBJ1-5; a possible D gene is TRBD1 (5 bases). CDR3 length equals 13 residues. CDR1 and CDR2 (germline): GTSNPN, SVGIG (reference sequence). Trimming took 1 base from V and 5 from J, leaving 9 bases between them. For the CDR3, the DNA is TGTGCCTGGAGTGCCCTGGGGCATCAGCCCCAGCATTTT. This sequence encodes CAWSALGHQPQHF.

This clone occurred once. The chain uses TRBV15 and TRBJ2-7, with D tentatively TRBD1 (6 bases). There are 10 residues in the CDR3. Between the trimmed V and J ends, which lost 6 bases and 7 bases, there was a span of 7 bases. Germline-derived CDR1 and CDR2 are LNHNV and YYDKDF (reference sequence). CDR3: CATSDREQYF. CDR3 sequence (DNA): TGTGCCACCAGTGACAGGGAGCAGTACTTC.

The chain joins TRBV6-2 or TRBV6-3 to TRBJ2-3; D ambiguous. In germline, CDR1 is MNHEY, CDR2 SVGEGT. This CDR3 has 11 residues. V lost 5 bases to trimming and J lost 10 bases, with 10 bases between them. Written as DNA, the CDR3 is TGTGCCAGCAGTCACTACAATTCGCAGTATTTT. Amino acid sequence: CASSHYNSQYF.

V and J are TRBV6-6 and TRBJ2-5, with 8 positions matching TRBD1. CDR3 length: 13 residues. Losses at the gene ends were 5 bases for V and 7 bases for J; bases not matched to a gene: 6. CDR1 is MNHNY, CDR2 SVGAGI, per germline (reference sequence). CDR3 bases: TGTGCCAGCAGTAGGGGGACAGGACGGACCCAGTACTTC. Its translation: CASSRGTGRTQYF.

The chain has TRBV18 and TRBJ1-5; possible D gene TRBD1, 5 bases. Germline assignment: CDR1 KGHSH and CDR2 LQKENI. V was clipped by 5 bases and J by 0 bases, with 14 bases between them. CDR3 size: 16 residues. The CDR3 bases are TGTGCCAGCTCAGAACGTCCCCAGGGTAGCAATCAGCCCCAGCATTTT. Amino acid sequence: CASSERPQGSNQPQHF.

The gene calls are TRBV7-8 and TRBJ1-4; 7 positions match TRBD1. The germline gives CDR1 SGHVS, CDR2 FQNEAQ. The J segment lost 8 bases and the V segment lost 4 bases, leaving 7 bases of the junction unmatched. The CDR3 runs 14 residues. The CDR3 region is CASSSSAGQEKLFF. For the CDR3, the DNA is TGTGCCAGCAGCTCCTCGGCGGGACAGGAAAAACTGTTTTTT.

This rearrangement joins TRBV30 to TRBJ2-2, with D possibly being TRBD1 (6 bases). This CDR3 spans 16 amino acids. The ends were cut back, 2 bases at V and 6 bases at J, with 19 bases in the middle. CDR1 and CDR2 from the germline V gene are GTSNPN and SVGIG (reference sequence). The CDR3 region is CAWSPTRSDSPGELFF. The DNA for the CDR3 is TGTGCCTGGAGTCCGACCCGGTCGGACAGCCCCGGGGAGCTGTTTTTT.

The chain employs TRBV7-9 and TRBJ2-4; D call uncertain. Germline V gives CDR1 SEHNR, CDR2 FQNEAQ (reference sequence). This CDR3 contains 14 residues. Trimming stripped 2 bases from V and 1 base from J, with 6 bases between. The CDR3 spells CASSLPVAKNIQYF. CDR3 bases: TGTGCCAGCAGCTTACCGGTCGCCAAAAACATTCAGTACTTC.

This chain connects TRBV10-2 to TRBJ2-1; 7 nucleotides align to TRBD1. The V gene's germline CDR1 is WSHSY and CDR2 SAAADI. Trimming took 2 bases from V and 3 from J; bases not matched to a gene: 4. This CDR3 has 15 amino acids. The CDR3 DNA follows: TGCGCCAGCAGTGAGCCAGGGACAGTCTACAATGAGCAGTTCTTC. This codes for CASSEPGTVYNEQFF.

The count of this clone is one. The V gene is TRBV5-1, the J gene TRBJ2-2; D is uncertain. Germline lookup yields CDR1 SGHRS and CDR2 YFSETQ. V lost 6 bases to trimming and J lost 1 base, with 7 bases between them. This CDR3 has 13 amino acids. The CDR3 region has the DNA TGCGCCAGCAAAACAGAGAACACCGGGGAGCTGTTTTTT. The encoded protein is CASKTENTGELFF.

CDR3 loop: CAWSVRARAPEQYF. The CDR3, as DNA: TGTGCCTGGAGTGTACGGGCCAGGGCCCCCGAGCAGTACTTC. The chain is built from TRBV30 and TRBJ2-7, with D tentatively TRBD1 (5 bases). Trimming left V 0 bases short and J 6 bases short, with 15 bases between. Per the germline V gene, CDR1 is GTSNPN and CDR2 is SVGIG (reference sequence). CDR3 length: 14 amino acids.

The V gene is TRBV6-5, the J gene TRBJ2-7; the match to TRBD1 covers 7 bases. Germline-derived CDR1 and CDR2 are MNHEY and SVGAGI. The CDR3 is 15 residues long. The V segment lost 7 bases and the J segment 0 bases; nucleotides outside the gene matches: 9. The CDR3 DNA is TGTGCCAGCAAACCCGGACAGGCTAGCTCCTACGAGCAGTACTTC. This gives the protein CASKPGQASSYEQYF.

This chain links TRBV3-1 (or the pseudogene TRBV3-2) with TRBJ2-1; 9 nucleotides line up with TRBD2. V lost 6 bases, J lost 4 bases, and 4 bases stayed unmatched. The CDR3 is made up of 14 amino acids. Germline V gene data show CDR1 as LGHDT and CDR2 as YNNKEL (reference sequence). Here the CDR3 DNA reads TGTGCCAGCAGTTCTAGCGGGGTATACAATGAGCAGTTCTTC. Amino acid sequence: CASSSSGVYNEQFF.